This paragraph reports one T cell receptor beta chain. TCRdb recomputed calls from the RT-PCR reads with MiXCR, one row per CDR3 protein. This repertoire shows 650,000 to 800,000 distinct CDR3 sequences, approximately 14% found once; its top ten account for 6.5% to 8.5%. The germline V gene encodes CDR1 SEHNR and CDR2 FQNEAQ (reference sequence). This CDR3 contains 14 residues. Trimming removed 1 base from V and 10 bases from J, with 11 bases in between. This specimen comes from a study of response to subunit inactivated influenza vaccine. This specimen was PBMCs from blood, taken 14 days before vaccination. The V and J genes are TRBV7-9 and TRBJ1-6, with a tentative D call TRBD1 (5 bases). This clonotype was sampled from a man aged 50 to 60 who received an inactivated influenza vaccine. This CDR3 reads CASSLEGSRSPLHF. CDR3 nucleotides: TGTGCCAGCAGCTTAGAGGGGTCCAGGTCACCCCTCCACTTT.